This section outlines one TCR beta chain sequence together with its context. This entry comes from a study of blood T cell repertoires in COVID-19. The authors' processing: Estimation of nucleated cell counts relied on the amplification of reference gene primers. Sequenced by immunoSEQ multiplex PCR; TCRdb stores in-frame clones only, minus some. The V and J calls and clone size were taken over from that table, and D and trimming were inferred from the DNA. The sample contains more than 85,000 clones, approximately 89% of which appear only once. V lost 2 bases and J lost 5, with 10 bases in between. The CDR3 has 13 residues. CDR1 is SGHDT, CDR2 YYEEEE, per germline.

The chain couples TRBV5-6 to TRBJ1-1, with D uncertain. Sequencing used peripheral blood. The origin of this receptor is a man aged 60 to 75 with acute or convalescent COVID-19. In nucleotides, the CDR3 is TGTGCCAGCAGCTTATTTCGAGGGACTGAAGCTTTCTTT. Its translation is CASSLFRGTEAFF.